Here is one T cell receptor (beta chain) with its context. Its target is not known. This sample was included in a study of CD4 T cells in relation to SARS-CoV-2 and coronaviruses. TCRdb's copy holds only in-frame clones and misses some; the assay was immunoSEQ multiplex PCR. This table has over 15,000 clones, roughly 80% appearing once. This CDR3 contains 13 residues. V lost 10 bases, J lost 5 bases, and 15 bases lay in between. Before the COVID-19 pandemic, during about 2010-2018, CD4+ T cells were taken from unexposed donors. Isolation of CD4+ T cells took place after about 10 days in culture. This clonotype originated in a human donor in good health. The chain recombines TRBV12-3 or TRBV12-4 with TRBJ1-5; perhaps TRBD1 as D (6 bases). Sequencing was carried out using CD4+ T cells from PBMCs, cultured in vitro. CDR3 coding DNA: TGTGCCACCTTACAGGGTCTCGATCAGCCCCAGCATTTT. Protein sequence: CATLQGLDQPQHF.